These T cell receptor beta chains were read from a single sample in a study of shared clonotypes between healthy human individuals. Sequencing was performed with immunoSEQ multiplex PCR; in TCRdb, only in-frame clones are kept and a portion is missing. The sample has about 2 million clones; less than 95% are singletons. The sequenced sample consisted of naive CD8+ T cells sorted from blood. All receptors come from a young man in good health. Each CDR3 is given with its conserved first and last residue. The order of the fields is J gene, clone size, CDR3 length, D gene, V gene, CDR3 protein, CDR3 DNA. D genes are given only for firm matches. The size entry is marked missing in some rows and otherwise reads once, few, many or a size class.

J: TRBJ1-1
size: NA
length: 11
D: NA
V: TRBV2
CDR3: CASSEAPLAFF
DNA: TGTGCCAGCAGTGAAGCTCCTCTAGCTTTCTTT

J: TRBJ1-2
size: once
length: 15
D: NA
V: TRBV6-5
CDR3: CASSYPGHRDYGYTF
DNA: TGTGCCAGCAGTTACCCGGGACATCGGGACTATGGCTACACCTTC

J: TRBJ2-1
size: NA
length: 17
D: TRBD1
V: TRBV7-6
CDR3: CASSPANDRESYNEQFF
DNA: TGTGCCAGCAGCCCAGCCAATGACAGGGAATCCTACAATGAGCAGTTCTTC

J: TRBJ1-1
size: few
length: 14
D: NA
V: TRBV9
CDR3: CASSVEGMNTEAFF
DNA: TGTGCCAGCAGCGTAGAAGGCATGAACACTGAAGCTTTCTTT

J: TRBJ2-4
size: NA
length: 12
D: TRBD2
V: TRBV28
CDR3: CASSQTSDIQYF
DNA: TGTGCCAGCAGCCAGACTAGCGACATTCAGTACTTC

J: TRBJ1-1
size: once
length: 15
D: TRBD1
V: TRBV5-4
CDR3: CASRTGTGGDSEAFF
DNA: TGTGCCAGCAGAACCGGGACAGGAGGGGACTCTGAAGCTTTCTTT

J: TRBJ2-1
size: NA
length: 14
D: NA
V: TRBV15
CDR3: CATSRGLAADEQFF
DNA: TGTGCCACCAGCAGAGGCTTGGCTGCTGATGAGCAGTTCTTC

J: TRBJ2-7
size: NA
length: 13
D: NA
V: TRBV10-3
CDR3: CATQGGSTYEQYF
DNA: TGTGCCACCCAAGGGGGATCCACCTACGAGCAGTACTTC

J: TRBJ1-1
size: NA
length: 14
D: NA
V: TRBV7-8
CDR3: CASSLADLSTEAFF
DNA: TGTGCCAGCAGCTTAGCGGACCTAAGCACTGAAGCTTTCTTT

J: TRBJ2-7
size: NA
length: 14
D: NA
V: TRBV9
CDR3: CASSPGDFPYEQYF
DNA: TGTGCCAGCAGCCCGGGGGACTTTCCCTACGAGCAGTACTTC

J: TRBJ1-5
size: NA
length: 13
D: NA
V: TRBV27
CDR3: CASSTYSNQPQHF
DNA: TGTGCCAGCAGTACTTATAGCAATCAGCCCCAGCATTTT

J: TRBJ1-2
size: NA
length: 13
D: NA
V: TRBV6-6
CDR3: CASSYEGSLGYTF
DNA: TGTGCCAGCAGTTACGAGGGCTCCCTAGGCTACACCTTC

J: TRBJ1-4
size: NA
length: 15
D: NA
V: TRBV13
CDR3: CASSAPGQRYEKLFF
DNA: TGTGCCAGCAGCGCTCCCGGACAGCGTTATGAAAAACTGTTTTTT

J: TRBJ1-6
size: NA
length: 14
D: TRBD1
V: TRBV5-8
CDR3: CASSPDRVYSPLHF
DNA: TGTGCCAGCAGCCCGGACAGGGTCTATTCACCCCTCCACTTT